A selection of T cell receptor beta chains follows, all from one sample in a study of blood T cell repertoires in COVID-19. Some clones are missing from TCRdb's copy, which holds only in-frame ones; the method was immunoSEQ multiplex PCR. Of approximately 300,000 clones listed, around 92% are singletons. Sequencing used peripheral blood. These receptors originate from a man younger than 35 who had recovered from COVID-19. The CDR3 runs from the conserved cysteine through the conserved F or W. A D gene is named only where the DNA matches it firmly. The size field is filled for only some rows; it gives once, few, many or a size class.

CDR3 protein: CASSVGGIVNTIYF
CDR3 DNA: TGTGCCAGCAGTGTTGGAGGGATTGTGAACACCATATATTTT
J gene: TRBJ1-3
D gene: NA
V gene: TRBV2
clone size: NA

CDR3 protein: CATSDSGLVTDTQYF
CDR3 DNA: TGTGCCACCAGTGATTCTGGACTAGTCACAGATACGCAGTATTTT
J gene: TRBJ2-3
D gene: TRBD2
V gene: TRBV24-1
clone size: NA

CDR3 protein: CASSLTTDRVSEAFF
CDR3 DNA: TGCGCCAGCAGCCTCACAACAGACAGGGTATCTGAAGCTTTCTTT
J gene: TRBJ1-1
D gene: TRBD1
V gene: TRBV4-1
clone size: NA

CDR3 protein: CASSYPNTGELFF
CDR3 DNA: TGTGCCAGCAGTTACCCTAACACCGGGGAGCTGTTTTTT
J gene: TRBJ2-2
D gene: NA
V gene: TRBV6-6
clone size: NA

CDR3 protein: CASSSLDRGGEKLFF
CDR3 DNA: TGTGCCAGCAGCTCGCTCGACAGGGGGGGTGAAAAACTGTTTTTT
J gene: TRBJ1-4
D gene: TRBD1
V gene: TRBV7-9
clone size: NA

CDR3 protein: CASSSSGGNYGYTF
CDR3 DNA: TGTGCCAGCAGTTCATCAGGGGGTAACTATGGCTACACCTTC
J gene: TRBJ1-2
D gene: TRBD1
V gene: TRBV27
clone size: NA

CDR3 protein: CASSYKESGELFF
CDR3 DNA: TGTGCCAGCAGTTACAAGGAGTCCGGGGAGCTGTTTTTT
J gene: TRBJ2-2
D gene: NA
V gene: TRBV6-2/TRBV6-3
clone size: few

CDR3 protein: CATRGGGHYGYTF
CDR3 DNA: TGTGCCACACGGGGTGGGGGCCACTATGGCTACACCTTC
J gene: TRBJ1-2
D gene: NA
V gene: TRBV12-3/TRBV12-4
clone size: NA

CDR3 protein: CASSTSNRMVGYTF
CDR3 DNA: TGTGCCAGTAGTACTTCTAACAGGATGGTTGGCTACACCTTC
J gene: TRBJ1-2
D gene: NA
V gene: TRBV19
clone size: NA

CDR3 protein: CASSYKGGVKTQYF
CDR3 DNA: TGTGCCAGCAGCTATAAGGGCGGGGTGAAGACCCAGTACTTC
J gene: TRBJ2-5
D gene: NA
V gene: TRBV7-2
clone size: NA

CDR3 protein: CASSQKTGIDGYTF
CDR3 DNA: TGTGCCAGCAGTCAAAAGACAGGGATAGATGGCTACACCTTC
J gene: TRBJ1-2
D gene: TRBD1
V gene: TRBV27
clone size: NA

CDR3 protein: CASSQEISSGELFF
CDR3 DNA: TGTGCCAGCAGCCAAGAAATTAGTTCCGGGGAGCTGTTTTTT
J gene: TRBJ2-2
D gene: NA
V gene: TRBV14
clone size: NA

CDR3 protein: CASSFDYPSGTYEQYF
CDR3 DNA: TGTGCCAGCAGCTTTGACTATCCTAGCGGCACCTACGAGCAGTACTTC
J gene: TRBJ2-7
D gene: NA
V gene: TRBV12-1
clone size: few

CDR3 protein: CASSVSAGLGSNQPQHF
CDR3 DNA: TGTGCCAGCAGCGTATCAGCTGGACTGGGTAGCAATCAGCCCCAGCATTTT
J gene: TRBJ1-5
D gene: NA
V gene: TRBV9
clone size: few

CDR3 protein: CASTQMGGSRGGTRGYTF
CDR3 DNA: TGTGCCAGTACCCAAATGGGGGGGTCCCGAGGAGGAACCCGTGGCTACACCTTC
J gene: TRBJ1-2
D gene: NA
V gene: TRBV19
clone size: once

CDR3 protein: CASNSGGSPETQYF
CDR3 DNA: TGTGCCAGCAACAGCGGGGGGTCCCCAGAGACCCAGTACTTC
J gene: TRBJ2-5
D gene: TRBD2
V gene: TRBV3-1/TRBV3-2
clone size: NA

CDR3 protein: CSASPGQGRSYTF
CDR3 DNA: TGCAGTGCTAGTCCCGGACAGGGGCGTAGCTACACCTTC
J gene: TRBJ1-2
D gene: TRBD1
V gene: TRBV20-1
clone size: NA

CDR3 protein: CSVEDQARSYGYTF
CDR3 DNA: TGCAGCGTTGAAGATCAGGCACGTTCATATGGCTACACCTTC
J gene: TRBJ1-2
D gene: NA
V gene: TRBV29-1
clone size: NA

CDR3 protein: CASSLAIMNTEAFF
CDR3 DNA: TGTGCCAGCAGCTTAGCAATTATGAACACTGAAGCTTTCTTT
J gene: TRBJ1-1
D gene: NA
V gene: TRBV7-9
clone size: few

CDR3 protein: CASSLGGSGGPSSYEQYF
CDR3 DNA: TGTGCCAGCAGCTTGGGGGGTAGCGGGGGCCCGAGCTCCTACGAGCAGTACTTC
J gene: TRBJ2-7
D gene: TRBD2
V gene: TRBV7-2
clone size: NA

CDR3 protein: CSVVRLAGTNEQFF
CDR3 DNA: TGCAGCGTTGTGCGGCTAGCGGGGACCAATGAGCAGTTCTTC
J gene: TRBJ2-1
D gene: TRBD2
V gene: TRBV29-1
clone size: NA

CDR3 protein: CASSGLGTGTDGYTF
CDR3 DNA: TGTGCCAGCAGTGGCTTGGGGACAGGGACGGATGGCTACACCTTC
J gene: TRBJ1-2
D gene: TRBD1
V gene: TRBV25-1
clone size: once

CDR3 protein: CASSEGRGGTSGETQYF
CDR3 DNA: TGTGCCAGCAGTGAAGGGAGGGGCGGGACTAGCGGCGAGACCCAGTACTTC
J gene: TRBJ2-5
D gene: TRBD2
V gene: TRBV6-1
clone size: once

CDR3 protein: CASSYSRWQFF
CDR3 DNA: TGTGCCAGCAGTTACTCGAGGTGGCAGTTCTTC
J gene: TRBJ2-1
D gene: NA
V gene: TRBV6-2/TRBV6-3
clone size: NA

CDR3 protein: CASSEGQGWGTNEQYF
CDR3 DNA: TGTGCCAGCAGCGAGGGACAGGGGTGGGGAACTAACGAGCAGTACTTC
J gene: TRBJ2-7
D gene: TRBD1
V gene: TRBV9
clone size: NA

CDR3 protein: CASSMQGYTGELFF
CDR3 DNA: TGTGCCAGTAGTATGCAGGGGTACACCGGGGAGCTGTTTTTT
J gene: TRBJ2-2
D gene: NA
V gene: TRBV19
clone size: NA

CDR3 protein: CASSLGGGELFF
CDR3 DNA: TGTGCCAGCAGTTTGGGGGGCGGGGAGCTGTTTTTT
J gene: TRBJ2-2
D gene: NA
V gene: TRBV27
clone size: once

CDR3 protein: CASSLYNQPQHF
CDR3 DNA: TGTGCCAGCAGTTTATACAATCAGCCCCAGCATTTT
J gene: TRBJ1-5
D gene: NA
V gene: TRBV12-3/TRBV12-4
clone size: NA

CDR3 protein: CASSIQGANEKLFF
CDR3 DNA: TGTGCCAGTAGTATACAGGGGGCTAATGAAAAACTGTTTTTT
J gene: TRBJ1-4
D gene: TRBD1
V gene: TRBV19
clone size: NA

CDR3 protein: CASSYSTGGVPDTQYF
CDR3 DNA: TGTGCCAGCAGTTACTCGACTGGAGGCGTTCCAGATACGCAGTATTTT
J gene: TRBJ2-3
D gene: NA
V gene: TRBV6-5
clone size: NA

CDR3 protein: CASSRDQGNTIYF
CDR3 DNA: TGCGCCAGCAGCCGAGACCAGGGAAACACCATATATTTT
J gene: TRBJ1-3
D gene: NA
V gene: TRBV4-1
clone size: NA

CDR3 protein: CASSFSGGYTF
CDR3 DNA: TGTGCCAGCAGCTTTTCGGGGGGCTACACCTTC
J gene: TRBJ1-2
D gene: NA
V gene: TRBV5-6
clone size: NA

CDR3 protein: CASSLGQSNEKLFF
CDR3 DNA: TGCGCCAGCAGCTTGGGACAGAGTAATGAAAAACTGTTTTTT
J gene: TRBJ1-4
D gene: NA
V gene: TRBV5-1
clone size: NA

CDR3 protein: CASSLQQGGYTF
CDR3 DNA: TGTGCCAGCAGCCTACAGCAGGGTGGCTACACCTTC
J gene: TRBJ1-2
D gene: NA
V gene: TRBV3-1/TRBV3-2
clone size: NA

CDR3 protein: CASEDRGQTGELFF
CDR3 DNA: TGCGCCAGCGAAGACAGGGGGCAAACCGGGGAGCTGTTTTTT
J gene: TRBJ2-2
D gene: TRBD1
V gene: TRBV4-1
clone size: NA

CDR3 protein: CSAGGTDTQYF
CDR3 DNA: TGTAGTGCGGGGGGCACAGATACGCAGTATTTT
J gene: TRBJ2-3
D gene: TRBD2
V gene: TRBV19
clone size: NA

CDR3 protein: CASSSGWGGEQFF
CDR3 DNA: TGTGCCAGCAGTTCGGGCTGGGGAGGTGAGCAGTTCTTC
J gene: TRBJ2-1
D gene: NA
V gene: TRBV12-3/TRBV12-4
clone size: NA

CDR3 protein: CASSVGGGDRVNSYEQYF
CDR3 DNA: TGTGCCAGCAGCGTAGGGGGAGGGGACAGGGTAAACTCCTACGAGCAGTACTTC
J gene: TRBJ2-7
D gene: TRBD1
V gene: TRBV9
clone size: once

CDR3 protein: CASSLLESNQPQHF
CDR3 DNA: TGTGCCAGCAGCTTGCTGGAGAGCAATCAGCCCCAGCATTTT
J gene: TRBJ1-5
D gene: NA
V gene: TRBV5-5
clone size: NA

CDR3 protein: CATSAGPQRELADTQYF
CDR3 DNA: TGTGCCACCAGCGCTGGCCCCCAGCGGGAGTTGGCAGATACGCAGTATTTT
J gene: TRBJ2-3
D gene: TRBD2
V gene: TRBV15
clone size: NA

CDR3 protein: CASMVRGLIPYGYTF
CDR3 DNA: TGTGCCAGCATGGTAAGAGGGCTAATCCCCTATGGCTACACCTTC
J gene: TRBJ1-2
D gene: NA
V gene: TRBV25-1
clone size: NA

CDR3 protein: CASSSGTDTQYF
CDR3 DNA: TGTGCCAGCAGTAGTGGCACAGATACGCAGTATTTT
J gene: TRBJ2-3
D gene: NA
V gene: TRBV4-2
clone size: NA

CDR3 protein: CASSLAGGQGNEKLFF
CDR3 DNA: TGTGCCAGCAGCTTAGCAGGGGGACAGGGTAATGAAAAACTGTTTTTT
J gene: TRBJ1-4
D gene: TRBD1
V gene: TRBV7-9
clone size: NA

CDR3 protein: CASSHPTGPGDNEQFF
CDR3 DNA: TGTGCCAGCAGCCACCCGACAGGACCTGGGGACAATGAGCAGTTCTTC
J gene: TRBJ2-1
D gene: NA
V gene: TRBV3-1/TRBV3-2
clone size: NA

CDR3 protein: CASSVVRGPGYGYTF
CDR3 DNA: TGTGCCAGCAGCGTAGTTCGAGGCCCGGGGTATGGCTACACCTTC
J gene: TRBJ1-2
D gene: NA
V gene: TRBV9
clone size: NA

CDR3 protein: CASSSAGSTNEKLFF
CDR3 DNA: TGCGCCAGCAGCTCGGCCGGGTCAACTAATGAAAAACTGTTTTTT
J gene: TRBJ1-4
D gene: NA
V gene: TRBV5-1
clone size: NA

CDR3 protein: CASSSQGNTIYF
CDR3 DNA: TGTGCCAGCAGTTCCCAGGGGAACACCATATATTTT
J gene: TRBJ1-3
D gene: NA
V gene: TRBV6-5
clone size: NA

CDR3 protein: CASSLIGRGLAVSDTQYF
CDR3 DNA: TGTGCCAGCAGTTTAATAGGGAGAGGGCTAGCGGTTTCAGATACGCAGTATTTT
J gene: TRBJ2-3
D gene: TRBD2
V gene: TRBV28
clone size: NA

CDR3 protein: CASSLLGAAGYTF
CDR3 DNA: TGTGCCAGCAGTTTATTGGGGGCTGCTGGCTACACCTTC
J gene: TRBJ1-2
D gene: NA
V gene: TRBV27
clone size: NA

CDR3 protein: CASSRSGGVTEAFF
CDR3 DNA: TGTGCCAGCAGTAGATCAGGGGGAGTCACTGAAGCTTTCTTT
J gene: TRBJ1-1
D gene: TRBD1
V gene: TRBV27
clone size: once

CDR3 protein: CATSRGRELGELFF
CDR3 DNA: TGTGCCACCAGCAGGGGGCGAGAGCTCGGGGAGCTGTTTTTT
J gene: TRBJ2-2
D gene: NA
V gene: TRBV15
clone size: NA

CDR3 protein: CASSDSSYGYTF
CDR3 DNA: TGTGCCAGCAGTGACAGTTCCTATGGCTACACCTTC
J gene: TRBJ1-2
D gene: NA
V gene: TRBV2
clone size: few

CDR3 protein: CASSLSRGWSANVLTF
CDR3 DNA: TGCGCCAGCAGCCTAAGCAGGGGTTGGTCGGCCAACGTCCTGACTTTC
J gene: TRBJ2-6
D gene: NA
V gene: TRBV4-3
clone size: NA

CDR3 protein: CASRDLAGVHEQYF
CDR3 DNA: TGTGCCAGCAGGGATCTAGCGGGAGTACACGAGCAGTACTTC
J gene: TRBJ2-7
D gene: TRBD2
V gene: TRBV2
clone size: NA